This T cell receptor beta chain was observed in a study of T cell responses to AZD1222 COVID-19 vaccine. Overall study: Second-dose intervals of approximately 4 or approximately 12 weeks were pooled. The study's findings and limits: Vaccine-associated CD4 TCRs spanned spike, dominant at 160-218 and 743-854. Clonal diversity may have been underestimated, and the donors were mostly white British, with more females than males.

TCRdb keeps only in-frame clones here, not all; method: immunoSEQ multiplex PCR. The profile shows 150,000 to 200,000 clones, approximately 92% of them singletons. With 3 bases removed from V and 4 bases from J, the gap between germline ends came to 7 bases. This CDR3 region has 13 residues. From germline, CDR1 is LNHDA and CDR2 SQIVND (reference sequence). A remark on this clone: Its antigen is unknown.

This sequence originates from an adult in good health. V is TRBV19 and J is TRBJ1-5; no clear D gene. Sequences were derived from peripheral blood, sampled on day 0 of AZD1222 vaccination. The CDR3, as DNA: TGTGCCAGTAGTATCGGGGAAAATCAGCCCCAGCATTTT. Translated, it gives CASSIGENQPQHF.